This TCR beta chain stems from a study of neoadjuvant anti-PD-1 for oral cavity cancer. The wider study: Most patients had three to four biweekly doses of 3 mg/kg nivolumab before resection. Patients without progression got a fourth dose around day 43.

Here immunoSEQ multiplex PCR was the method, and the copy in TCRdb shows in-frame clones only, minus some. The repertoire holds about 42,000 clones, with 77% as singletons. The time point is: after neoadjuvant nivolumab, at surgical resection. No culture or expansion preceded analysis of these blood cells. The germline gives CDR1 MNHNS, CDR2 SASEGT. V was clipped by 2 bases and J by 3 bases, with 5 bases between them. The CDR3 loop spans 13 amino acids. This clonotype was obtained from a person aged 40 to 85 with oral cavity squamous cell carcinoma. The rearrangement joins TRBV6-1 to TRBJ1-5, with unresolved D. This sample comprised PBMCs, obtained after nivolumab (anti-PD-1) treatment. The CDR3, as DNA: TGTGCCAGCAGTGAACAGTTCAATCAGCCCCAGCATTTT. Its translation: CASSEQFNQPQHF.